This is a list of T cell receptor beta chains from one sample in a study of cytomegalovirus exposure and HLA in healthy donors. Assay used: immunoSEQ multiplex PCR; TCRdb lists only in-frame clones, some missing. This table holds about 130,000 clones, about two thirds found once. Sample: PBMCs. These receptors all come from a woman in her fifties or sixties in good health and CMV-seropositive. Each CDR3 is given with its conserved first and last residue. D genes are given only for firm matches. Clone size appears in some rows only: once, few, many, or a class for an expanded clone.

V gene	CDR3 length	J gene	D gene	clone size	CDR3 DNA	CDR3 protein
TRBV25-1	14	TRBJ2-6	-	-	TGTGCCAGCAGCAGGTCCGCTGGGGCCAACGTCCTGACTTTC	CASSRSAGANVLTF
TRBV13	15	TRBJ2-7	-	-	TGTGCCAGCAGCTTACCGGACCAGGGTACTTACGAGCAGTACTTC	CASSLPDQGTYEQYF
TRBV10-3	14	TRBJ2-7	-	-	TGTGCCATCAGTGAGTCGAGGCCTTCCTACGAGCAGTACTTC	CAISESRPSYEQYF
TRBV7-3	17	TRBJ1-2	TRBD1	few	TGTGCCAGCAGCTTAGGGGGACAGGGGGCGCGCAGCTATGGCTACACCTTC	CASSLGGQGARSYGYTF
TRBV19	14	TRBJ2-2	TRBD1	-	TGTGCCAGTAGTATAAAGGGGGCGACCGGGGAGCTGTTTTTT	CASSIKGATGELFF
TRBV4-1	19	TRBJ2-7	TRBD2	few	TGCGCCAGCAGCCAAGAAAGGTGGACTAGCGGGCCCTACGCGGACGAGCAGTACTTC	CASSQERWTSGPYADEQYF
TRBV5-4	15	TRBJ1-1	TRBD1	-	TGTGCCAGCAGCTGGGGGACAGGGGGCTGGACTGAAGCTTTCTTT	CASSWGTGGWTEAFF
TRBV5-1	14	TRBJ2-1	TRBD1	once	TGCGCCAGCAGCCCTGGACAGGAGTACAATGAGCAGTTCTTC	CASSPGQEYNEQFF
TRBV7-8	15	TRBJ2-2	-	few	TGTGCCAGCAGCTTAGGTAGAATTAACACCGGGGAGCTGTTTTTT	CASSLGRINTGELFF
TRBV10-3	13	TRBJ2-2	-	-	TGTGCCATCAGGAAACAGGAACCCGGGGAGCTGTTTTTT	CAIRKQEPGELFF
TRBV6-4	15	TRBJ2-1	TRBD2	-	TGTGCCAGCAGAGCTCTAGCGGGGACCTACAATGAGCAGTTCTTC	CASRALAGTYNEQFF
TRBV28	15	TRBJ2-7	TRBD1	-	TGTGCCAGCCGCCCTGACCGGGACAGGGTCCCCGAGCAGTACTTC	CASRPDRDRVPEQYF
TRBV15	14	TRBJ1-2	TRBD1	-	TGTGCCACCAGAGAGACAGGGGAAAGCTTAGGCTACACCTTC	CATRETGESLGYTF
TRBV11-1	17	TRBJ1-2	-	-	TGTGCCAGCAGCTTATACTTACAGCCCGAAGCTAACTATGGCTACACCTTC	CASSLYLQPEANYGYTF
TRBV11-3	15	TRBJ2-1	-	few	TGTGCCAGCAGCTTAGGGCAGGGTAATTTGGGTGAGCAGTTCTTC	CASSLGQGNLGEQFF
TRBV7-3	17	TRBJ2-1	TRBD1	-	TGTGCCAGCAGCTCACCCTCGGACAGGGGGCTTGAGGATGAGCAGTTCTTC	CASSSPSDRGLEDEQFF
TRBV5-1	12	TRBJ1-2	-	-	TGCGCCAGCCGTGCGAACGTCTATGGCTACACCTTC	CASRANVYGYTF
TRBV4-1	17	TRBJ1-4	-	few	TGCGCCAGCAGCCAAGATCGAGAGGTCTTGGGTAATGAAAAACTGTTTTTT	CASSQDREVLGNEKLFF
TRBV5-1	15	TRBJ2-1	TRBD1	once	TGCGCCAGCAGCTTGACGGGACAGACGTACAATGAGCAGTTCTTC	CASSLTGQTYNEQFF
TRBV25-1	16	TRBJ2-3	-	few	TGTGCCAGCAGTCCGGAGGGCGGCCCAGGCACAGATACGCAGTATTTT	CASSPEGGPGTDTQYF
TRBV6-5	14	TRBJ2-2	-	-	TGTGCCAGCAGTTACGAGCGAGGCACCGGGGAGCTGTTTTTT	CASSYERGTGELFF
TRBV19	14	TRBJ1-1	-	-	TGTGCCAGTACTCAGGGGACCCTGAACACTGAAGCTTTCTTT	CASTQGTLNTEAFF